The rows below give T cell receptor beta chains drawn from one sample of a study of blood T cell repertoires in COVID-19. TCRdb keeps only in-frame clones here, not all; method: immunoSEQ multiplex PCR. The sample has 150,000 to 200,000 clones, 80% to 90% seen once; the top ten hold 1.5% to 2%. The sample comprised peripheral blood. These receptors were taken from a man aged 18 to 29 who had recovered from COVID-19. Each CDR3 is given with its conserved first and last residue. Fields, in order: J gene, CDR3 length, V gene, CDR3 protein.

TRBJ2-2 | 15 | TRBV14 | CASSPGQANTGELFF
TRBJ2-7 | 16 | TRBV5-1 | CASRLRPQTTSVEQYF
TRBJ1-5 | 17 | TRBV28 | CASSLWAWEGSNQPQHF
TRBJ1-6 | 13 | TRBV5-1 | CASSLTTLSPLHF
TRBJ2-3 | 15 | TRBV9 | CASSVGGRKADTQYF
TRBJ2-1 | 13 | TRBV19 | CASTSGGTNEQFF
TRBJ2-5 | 13 | TRBV9 | CASSHDYQETQYF
TRBJ1-5 | 14 | TRBV6-2/TRBV6-3 | CASSAGTSNQPQHF
TRBJ2-7 | 13 | TRBV6-5 | CASSDRGRYEQYF
TRBJ2-7 | 13 | TRBV10-2 | CASSGGLFYEQYF
TRBJ1-6 | 14 | TRBV5-4 | CASSLDRGNSPLHF
TRBJ2-1 | 13 | TRBV12-3/TRBV12-4 | CASSFFDYYEQFF
TRBJ2-7 | 14 | TRBV4-3 | CASSPSLDSGEQYF
TRBJ2-2 | 16 | TRBV5-1 | CASSLSSGGNTGELFF
TRBJ2-2 | 16 | TRBV5-1 | CASSLGQGRITGELFF
TRBJ2-3 | 17 | TRBV19 | CASSIAGGPPGADTQYF
TRBJ2-7 | 14 | TRBV7-2 | CASSFLADSYEQYF
TRBJ1-2 | 14 | TRBV7-9 | CASSFSGGVYGYTF
TRBJ2-3 | 14 | TRBV4-2 | CASSRPAGTDTQYF
TRBJ1-5 | 15 | TRBV6-1 | CASSEAGTPNQPQHF
TRBJ1-1 | 14 | TRBV18 | CASSPSGQGTEAFF
TRBJ2-2 | 12 | TRBV5-1 | CASSLALGELFF
TRBJ2-7 | 11 | TRBV5-4 | CATGGASEQYF
TRBJ2-7 | 16 | TRBV7-2 | CASSAAGTVGVNEQYF
TRBJ2-2 | 16 | TRBV7-8 | CASSLGLAGITGELFF
TRBJ2-1 | 15 | TRBV9 | CASSVEAGGGNEQFF
TRBJ2-1 | 18 | TRBV7-9 | CASSQPLRAGAGNNEQFF
TRBJ2-3 | 15 | TRBV5-8 | CASSLGRVSTDTQYF
TRBJ1-1 | 15 | TRBV6-5 | CASSRTGGEGTEAFF